This is a list of T cell receptor beta chains from one sample in a study of persistence of HIV-infected CD4 T cells. No antigens are known for them. The repertoire was sequenced with immunoSEQ multiplex PCR; TCRdb's copy has only in-frame clones and lacks some. The sample records over 60,000 clones, 65% to 75% being singletons. The source material was CD4+ T cells sorted from PBMCs after approximately 19-hour stimulation, sampled from a patient who received antiretroviral therapy. The receptors here all came from an adult man with HIV who was CMV-seropositive. The CDR3 runs from the conserved cysteine through the conserved F or W. The order of the fields is V gene, D gene, J gene, clone size, CDR3 protein, CDR3 DNA. A D gene is named only where the DNA matches it firmly. Expanded clones are given a class, and other clones once, few, many or no size at all.

TRBV3-1/TRBV3-2	TRBD1	TRBJ2-7	NA	CASSFTGTGQYF	TGTGCCAGCAGCTTCACCGGGACAGGGCAGTACTTC
TRBV27	NA	TRBJ1-6	NA	CASSPGGRGRNNSPLHF	TGTGCCAGCAGTCCCGGGGGGCGGGGAAGAAACAATTCACCCCTCCACTTT
TRBV19	TRBD1	TRBJ1-5	NA	CASTRTGINQPQHF	TGTGCCAGTACGAGGACAGGGATTAATCAGCCCCAGCATTTT
TRBV3-1/TRBV3-2	NA	TRBJ1-4	few	CASSQTNTDNEKLFF	TGTGCCAGCAGCCAGACTAACACGGATAATGAAAAACTGTTTTTT
TRBV2	NA	TRBJ2-7	NA	CASRSLSSYEQYF	TGTGCCAGCAGGTCGTTAAGCTCCTACGAGCAGTACTTC
TRBV2	NA	TRBJ2-2	few	CASSYKDNSGGELFF	TGTGCCAGCAGTTACAAGGACAATAGCGGCGGGGAGCTGTTTTTT
TRBV9	NA	TRBJ1-4	NA	CASSSRQSLTGELFF	TGTGCCAGCAGCTCCCGACAGTCCCTTACGGGGGAACTGTTTTTT
TRBV6-6	TRBD1	TRBJ1-1	NA	CASSPDRANTEAFF	TGTGCCAGCAGCCCGGACAGGGCGAACACTGAAGCTTTCTTT
TRBV3-1/TRBV3-2	NA	TRBJ1-2	NA	CASSQAASYTF	TGTGCCAGCAGCCAGGCTGCTTCCTACACCTTC
TRBV10-2	TRBD1	TRBJ1-2	NA	CASSDRRGQSYGYTF	TGCGCCAGCAGTGATCGGAGGGGGCAGTCCTATGGCTACACCTTC
TRBV19	TRBD1	TRBJ1-4	NA	CASSTTRQGYREKLFF	TGTGCCAGTAGTACCACCCGACAGGGGTATCGTGAAAAACTGTTTTTT
TRBV4-1	NA	TRBJ1-1	once	CASSSKGNTEAFF	TGCGCCAGCAGCTCTAAGGGTAACACTGAAGCTTTCTTT
TRBV19	TRBD1	TRBJ2-1	few	CASSISEGAGEQFF	TGTGCCAGTAGTATATCCGAGGGGGCAGGTGAGCAGTTCTTC
TRBV6-5	NA	TRBJ1-2	NA	CASSYSRSGTYGYTF	TGTGCCAGCAGTTACTCGAGGTCAGGAACCTACGGCTACACCTTC
TRBV29-1	TRBD1	TRBJ1-1	NA	CSVGFRGRATEAFF	TGCAGCGTTGGATTCAGGGGGCGGGCGACTGAAGCTTTCTTT
TRBV6-2/TRBV6-3	NA	TRBJ2-7	few	CASSYPRDFPTYEQYF	TGTGCCAGCAGTTACCCCCGAGACTTTCCCACCTACGAGCAGTACTTC
TRBV2	NA	TRBJ2-1	NA	CASSVEGGLYNEQFF	TGTGCCAGCAGTGTAGAAGGGGGACTTTACAATGAGCAGTTCTTC
TRBV7-2	NA	TRBJ1-2	few	CASSLGTVVYGYTF	TGTGCCAGCAGCTTAGGGACAGTGGTCTATGGCTACACCTTC
TRBV24-1	NA	TRBJ2-3	NA	CATSGGWAASSTDTQYF	TGTGCCACCAGTGGAGGGTGGGCAGCCTCTAGCACAGATACGCAGTATTTT
TRBV19	NA	TRBJ1-5	NA	CASSIGGRALKGTQHF	TGTGCCAGTAGTATAGGCGGGCGGGCACTAAAGGGGACCCAGCATTTT
TRBV6-5	NA	TRBJ1-2	NA	CASRDSLYGYTF	TGTGCCAGCAGGGACAGTTTATATGGCTACACCTTC
TRBV5-1	NA	TRBJ1-6	NA	CASSLAGSGGGNSPLHF	TGCGCCAGCAGCTTGGCGGGCTCCGGAGGTGGTAATTCACCCCTCCACTTT
TRBV3-1/TRBV3-2	TRBD1	TRBJ2-7	NA	CASSQEKRRQGLIEQYF	TGTGCCAGCAGCCAAGAAAAAAGGAGACAGGGTCTGATCGAGCAGTACTTC
TRBV29-1	NA	TRBJ1-3	NA	CSVEGDLGNTIYF	TGCAGCGTTGAAGGGGACCTAGGAAACACCATATATTTT
TRBV13	NA	TRBJ2-3	NA	CASSFLGVNTQYF	TGTGCCAGCAGCTTCCTGGGGGTGAATACGCAGTATTTT
TRBV5-1	NA	TRBJ1-1	once	CASSRRSDGNTEAFF	TGCGCCAGCAGCCGTAGGTCTGATGGGAACACTGAAGCTTTCTTT
TRBV5-5	TRBD1	TRBJ1-6	NA	CASSLVGQRTSPLHF	TGTGCCAGCAGCTTGGTGGGACAGAGGACTTCACCCCTCCACTTT